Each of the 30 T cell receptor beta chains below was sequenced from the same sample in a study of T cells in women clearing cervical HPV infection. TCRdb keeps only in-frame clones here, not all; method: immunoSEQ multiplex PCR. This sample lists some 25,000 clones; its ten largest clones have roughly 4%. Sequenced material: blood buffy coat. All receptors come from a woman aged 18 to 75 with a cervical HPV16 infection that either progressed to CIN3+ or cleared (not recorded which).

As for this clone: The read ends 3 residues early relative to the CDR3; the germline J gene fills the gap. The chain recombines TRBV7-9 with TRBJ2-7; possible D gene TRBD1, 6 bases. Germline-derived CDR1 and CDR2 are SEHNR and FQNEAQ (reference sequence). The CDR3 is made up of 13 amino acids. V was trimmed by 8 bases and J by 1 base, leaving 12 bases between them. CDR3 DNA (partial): TGTGCCAGCGCCAGGACAGAATCCTACGAG. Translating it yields CASARTESYE. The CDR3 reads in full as CASARTESYEQYF.

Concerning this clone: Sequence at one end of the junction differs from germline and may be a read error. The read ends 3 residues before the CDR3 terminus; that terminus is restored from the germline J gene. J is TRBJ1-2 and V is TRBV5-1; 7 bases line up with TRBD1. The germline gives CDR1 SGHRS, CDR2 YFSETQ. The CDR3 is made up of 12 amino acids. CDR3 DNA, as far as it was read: TGCGCCAGCAGCTGGGACAGCTATGTC. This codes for CASSWDSYV. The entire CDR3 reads CASSWDSYVYTF.

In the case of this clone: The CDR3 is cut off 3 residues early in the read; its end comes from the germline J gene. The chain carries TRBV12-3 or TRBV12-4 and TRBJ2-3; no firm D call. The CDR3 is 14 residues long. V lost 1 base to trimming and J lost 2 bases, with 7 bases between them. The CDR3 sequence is CASSLGHTTDTQYF. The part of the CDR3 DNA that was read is TGTGCCAGCAGTTTAGGACATACCACAGATACG.

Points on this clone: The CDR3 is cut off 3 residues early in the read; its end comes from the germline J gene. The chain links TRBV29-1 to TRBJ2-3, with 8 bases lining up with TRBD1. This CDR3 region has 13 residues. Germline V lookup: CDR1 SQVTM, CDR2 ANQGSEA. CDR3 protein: CSVATGGQETQYF. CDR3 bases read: TGCAGCGTCGCAACAGGGGGTCAAGAGACG.

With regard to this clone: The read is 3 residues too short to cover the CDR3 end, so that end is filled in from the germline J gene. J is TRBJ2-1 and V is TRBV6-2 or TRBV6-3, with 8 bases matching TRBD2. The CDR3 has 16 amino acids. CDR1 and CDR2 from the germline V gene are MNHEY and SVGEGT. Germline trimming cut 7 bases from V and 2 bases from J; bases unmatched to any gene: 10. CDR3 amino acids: CASTEWRGVTYNEQFF. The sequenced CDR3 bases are TGTGCCAGCACCGAGTGGCGGGGGGTCACCTACAATGAG.

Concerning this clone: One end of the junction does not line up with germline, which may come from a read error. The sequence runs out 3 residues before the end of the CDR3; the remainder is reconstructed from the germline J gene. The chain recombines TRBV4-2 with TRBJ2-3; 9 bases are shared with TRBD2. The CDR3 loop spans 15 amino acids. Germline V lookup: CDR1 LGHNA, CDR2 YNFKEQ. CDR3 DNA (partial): TGCGCCAGCAGCCAAGTTTTCGGAGCGGGGGGCACG. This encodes CASSQVFGAGGT. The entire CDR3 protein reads CASSQVFGAGGTQYF.

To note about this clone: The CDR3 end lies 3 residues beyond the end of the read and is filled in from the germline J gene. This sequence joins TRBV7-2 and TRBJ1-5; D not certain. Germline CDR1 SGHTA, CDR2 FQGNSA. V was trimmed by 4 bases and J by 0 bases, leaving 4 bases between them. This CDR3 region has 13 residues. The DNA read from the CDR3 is TGTGCCAGCAGCTACGGTAGCAATCAGCCC. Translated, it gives CASSYGSNQP. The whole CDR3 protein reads CASSYGSNQPQHF.

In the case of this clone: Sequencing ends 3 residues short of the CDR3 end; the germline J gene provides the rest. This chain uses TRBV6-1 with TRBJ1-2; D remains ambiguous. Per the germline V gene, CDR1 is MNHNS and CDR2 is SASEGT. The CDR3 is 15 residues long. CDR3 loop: CASSASFVAKNIYTF. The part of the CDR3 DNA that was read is TGTGCCAGCAGTGCTTCCTTCGTAGCCAAAAACATC.

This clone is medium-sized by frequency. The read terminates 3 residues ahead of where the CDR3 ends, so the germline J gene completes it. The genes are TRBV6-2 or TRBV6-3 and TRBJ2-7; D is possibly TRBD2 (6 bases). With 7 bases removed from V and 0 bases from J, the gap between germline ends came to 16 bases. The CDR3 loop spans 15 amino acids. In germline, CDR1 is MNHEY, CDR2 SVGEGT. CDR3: CASKYRDFSSYEQYF. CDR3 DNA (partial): TGTGCCAGCAAATACCGGGACTTCTCCTCCTACGAG.

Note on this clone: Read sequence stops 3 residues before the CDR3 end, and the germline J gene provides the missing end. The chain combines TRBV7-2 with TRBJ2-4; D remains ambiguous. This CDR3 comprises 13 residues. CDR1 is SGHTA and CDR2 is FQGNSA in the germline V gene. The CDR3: CASSLTPSGRQYF. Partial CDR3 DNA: TGTGCCAGCAGCTTAACCCCTTCGGGTCGT.

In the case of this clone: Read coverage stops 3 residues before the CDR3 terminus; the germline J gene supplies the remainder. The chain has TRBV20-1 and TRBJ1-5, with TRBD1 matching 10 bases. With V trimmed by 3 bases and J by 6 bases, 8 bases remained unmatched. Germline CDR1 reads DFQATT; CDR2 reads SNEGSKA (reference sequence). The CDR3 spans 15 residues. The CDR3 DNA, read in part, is TGCAGTGCTAGCAGGGACAGGGGATCTTCTCAGCCC. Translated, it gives CSASRDRGSSQP. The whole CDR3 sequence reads CSASRDRGSSQPQHF.

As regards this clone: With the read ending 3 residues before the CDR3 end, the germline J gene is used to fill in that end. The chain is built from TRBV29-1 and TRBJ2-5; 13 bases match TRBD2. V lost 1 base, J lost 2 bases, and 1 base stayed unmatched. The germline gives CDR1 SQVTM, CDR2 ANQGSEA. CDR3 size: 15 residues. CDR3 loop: CSVEGTSGGQETQYF. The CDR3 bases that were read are TGCAGCGTTGAAGGGACTAGCGGGGGTCAAGAGACC. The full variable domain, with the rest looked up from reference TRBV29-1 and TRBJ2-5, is SAVISQKPSRDICQRGTSLTIQCQVDSQVTMMFWYRQQPGQSLTLIATANQGSEATYESGFVIDKFPISRPNLTFSTLTVSNMSPEDSSIYLCSVEGTSGGQETQYFGPGTRLLVL.

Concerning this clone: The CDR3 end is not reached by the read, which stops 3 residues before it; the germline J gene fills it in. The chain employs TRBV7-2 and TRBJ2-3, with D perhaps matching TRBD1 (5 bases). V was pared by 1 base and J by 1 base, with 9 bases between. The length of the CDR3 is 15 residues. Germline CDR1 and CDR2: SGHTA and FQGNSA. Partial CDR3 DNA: TGTGCCAGCAGCTTAGGGACACATGGCACAGATACG. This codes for CASSLGTHGTDT. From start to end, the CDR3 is CASSLGTHGTDTQYF.

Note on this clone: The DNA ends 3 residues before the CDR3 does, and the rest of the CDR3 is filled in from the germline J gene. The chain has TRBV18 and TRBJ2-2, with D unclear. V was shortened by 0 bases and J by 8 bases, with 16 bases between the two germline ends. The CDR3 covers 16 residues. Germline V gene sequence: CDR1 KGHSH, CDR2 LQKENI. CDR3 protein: CASSPPATSVWGELFF. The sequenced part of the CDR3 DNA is TGTGCCAGCTCACCACCGGCGACATCGGTATGGGGGGAG.

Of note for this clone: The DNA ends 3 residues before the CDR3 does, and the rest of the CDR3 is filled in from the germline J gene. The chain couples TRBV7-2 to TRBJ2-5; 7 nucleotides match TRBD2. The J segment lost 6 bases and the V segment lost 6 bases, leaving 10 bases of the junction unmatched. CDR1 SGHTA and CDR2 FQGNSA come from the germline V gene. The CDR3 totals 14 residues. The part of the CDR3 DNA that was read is TGTGCCAGCAGGTTTTGGGGGGGGGAACAGACC. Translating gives CASRFWGGEQT. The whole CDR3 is CASRFWGGEQTQYF.

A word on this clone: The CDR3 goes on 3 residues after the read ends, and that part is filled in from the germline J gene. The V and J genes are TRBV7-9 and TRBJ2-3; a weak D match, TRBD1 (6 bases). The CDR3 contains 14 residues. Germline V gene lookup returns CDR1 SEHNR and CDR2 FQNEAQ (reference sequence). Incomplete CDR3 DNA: TGTGCCAGCAGCCTATACAGGGCGGCGGAGACG. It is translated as CASSLYRAAET. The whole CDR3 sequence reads CASSLYRAAETQYF.

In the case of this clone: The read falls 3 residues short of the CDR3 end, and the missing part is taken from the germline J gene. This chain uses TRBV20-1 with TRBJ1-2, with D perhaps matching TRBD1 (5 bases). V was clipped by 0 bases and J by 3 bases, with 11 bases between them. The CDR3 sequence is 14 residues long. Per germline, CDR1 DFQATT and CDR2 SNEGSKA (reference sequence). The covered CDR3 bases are TGCAGTGCTAGAGATCCCACAGGCCACTATGGC. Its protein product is CSARDPTGHYG. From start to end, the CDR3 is CSARDPTGHYGYTF.

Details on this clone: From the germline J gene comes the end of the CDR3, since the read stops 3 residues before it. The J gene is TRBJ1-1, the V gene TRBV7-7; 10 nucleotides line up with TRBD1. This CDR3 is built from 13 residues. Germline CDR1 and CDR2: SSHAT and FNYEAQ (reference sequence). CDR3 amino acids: CASGTGQGAEAFF. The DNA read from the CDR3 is TGTGCTAGCGGCACAGGACAGGGGGCTGAA.

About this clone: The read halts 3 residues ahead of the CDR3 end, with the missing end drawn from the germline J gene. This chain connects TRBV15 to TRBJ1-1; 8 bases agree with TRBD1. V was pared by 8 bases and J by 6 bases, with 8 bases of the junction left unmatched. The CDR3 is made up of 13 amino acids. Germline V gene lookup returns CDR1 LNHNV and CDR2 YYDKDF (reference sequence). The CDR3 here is CATRGQGESEAFF. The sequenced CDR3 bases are TGTGCCACCCGCGGACAGGGAGAATCTGAA. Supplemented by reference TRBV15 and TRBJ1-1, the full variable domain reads DAMVIQNPRYQVTQFGKPVTLSCSQTLNHNVMYWYQQKSSQAPKLLFHYYDKDFNNEADTPDNFQSRRPNTSFCFLDIRSPGLGDTAMYLCATRGQGESEAFFGQGTRLTVV.

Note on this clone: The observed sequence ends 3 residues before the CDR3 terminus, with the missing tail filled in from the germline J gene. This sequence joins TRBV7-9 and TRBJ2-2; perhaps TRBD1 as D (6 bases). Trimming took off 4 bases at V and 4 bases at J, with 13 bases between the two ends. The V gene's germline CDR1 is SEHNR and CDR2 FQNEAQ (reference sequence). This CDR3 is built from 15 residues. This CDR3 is CASSWVTGVTGELFF. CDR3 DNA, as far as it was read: TGTGCCAGCAGCTGGGTGACAGGAGTCACCGGGGAG.

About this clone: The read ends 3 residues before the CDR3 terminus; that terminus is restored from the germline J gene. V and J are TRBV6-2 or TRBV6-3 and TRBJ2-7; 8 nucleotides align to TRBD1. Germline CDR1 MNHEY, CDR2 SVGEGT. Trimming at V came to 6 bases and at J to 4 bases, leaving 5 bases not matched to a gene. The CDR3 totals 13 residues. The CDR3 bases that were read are TGTGCCAGCAGCCAAACAGGGGGTTACGAG. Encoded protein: CASSQTGGYE. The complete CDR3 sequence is CASSQTGGYEQYF.

CDR3 region: CASSLWQSNTEAFF. The sequenced part of the CDR3 DNA is TGTGCCAGCAGCTTGTGGCAGTCGAACACTGAA. The J gene is TRBJ1-1, the V gene TRBV5-5; the D is unclear. From the germline J gene comes the end of the CDR3, since the read stops 3 residues before it. The CDR3 runs to 14 residues. V was pared by 1 base and J by 1 base, with 8 bases between. Germline lookup yields CDR1 SGHKS and CDR2 YYEKEE (reference sequence).

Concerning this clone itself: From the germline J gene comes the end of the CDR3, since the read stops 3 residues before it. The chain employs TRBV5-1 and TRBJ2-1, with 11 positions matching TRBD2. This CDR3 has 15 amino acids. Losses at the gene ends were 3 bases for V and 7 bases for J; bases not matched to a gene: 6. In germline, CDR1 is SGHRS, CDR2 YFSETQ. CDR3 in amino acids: CASSSLAGGTNEQFF. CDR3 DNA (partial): TGCGCCAGCAGCTCCTTAGCGGGGGGGACAAATGAG.

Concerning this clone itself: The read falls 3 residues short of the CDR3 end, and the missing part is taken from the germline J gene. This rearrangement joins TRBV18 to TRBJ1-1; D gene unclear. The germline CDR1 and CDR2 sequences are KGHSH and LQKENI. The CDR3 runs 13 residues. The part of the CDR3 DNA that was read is TGTGCCAGCTCAGATGAGGAGGCACAGGAA. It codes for CASSDEEAQE. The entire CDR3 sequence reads CASSDEEAQEAFF.

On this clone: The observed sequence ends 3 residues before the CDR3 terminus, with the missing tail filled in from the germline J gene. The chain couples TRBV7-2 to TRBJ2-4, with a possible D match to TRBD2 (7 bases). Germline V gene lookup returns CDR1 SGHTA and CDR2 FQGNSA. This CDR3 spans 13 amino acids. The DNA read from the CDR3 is TGTGCCAGCAGCTTACGGAGGGGAGGGGGT. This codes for CASSLRRGGG. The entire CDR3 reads CASSLRRGGGQYF.

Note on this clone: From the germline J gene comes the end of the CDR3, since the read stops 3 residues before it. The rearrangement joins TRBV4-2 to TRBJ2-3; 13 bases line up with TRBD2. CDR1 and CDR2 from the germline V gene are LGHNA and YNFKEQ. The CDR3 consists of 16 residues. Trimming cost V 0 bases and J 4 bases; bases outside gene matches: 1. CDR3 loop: CASSQDGTSGADTQYF. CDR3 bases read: TGTGCCAGCAGCCAAGATGGGACTAGCGGGGCAGATACG.

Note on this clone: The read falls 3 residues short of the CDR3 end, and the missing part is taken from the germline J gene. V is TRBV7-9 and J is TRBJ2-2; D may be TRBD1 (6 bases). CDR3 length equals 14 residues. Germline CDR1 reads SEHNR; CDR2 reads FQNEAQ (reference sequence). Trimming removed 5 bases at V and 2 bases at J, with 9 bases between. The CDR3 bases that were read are TGTGCCAGCAGCCAGGACAGTAACACCGGGGAG. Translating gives CASSQDSNTGE. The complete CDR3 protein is CASSQDSNTGELFF.

The covered CDR3 bases are TGTGCCAGCAGCGCAACAGGGCTCTGGGGTACTGAA. Protein sequence: CASSATGLWGTE. The whole CDR3 reads CASSATGLWGTEAFF. The chain has TRBV7-8 and TRBJ1-1; possibly TRBD1 for D (6 bases). The DNA ends 3 residues before the CDR3 does, and the rest of the CDR3 is filled in from the germline J gene. The CDR3 extends over 15 amino acids. Germline V gene data show CDR1 as SGHVS and CDR2 as FQNEAQ. Between the trimmed V and J ends, which lost 5 bases and 5 bases, there was a span of 18 bases.

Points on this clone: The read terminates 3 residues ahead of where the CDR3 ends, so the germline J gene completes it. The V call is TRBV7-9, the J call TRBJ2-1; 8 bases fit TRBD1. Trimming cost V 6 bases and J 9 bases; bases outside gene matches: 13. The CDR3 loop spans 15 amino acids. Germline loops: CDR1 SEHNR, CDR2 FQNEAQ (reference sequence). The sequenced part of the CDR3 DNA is TGTGCCAGCAGTACGGACAGGGACTCAAGGGGTGAG. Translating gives CASSTDRDSRGE. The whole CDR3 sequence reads CASSTDRDSRGEQFF.

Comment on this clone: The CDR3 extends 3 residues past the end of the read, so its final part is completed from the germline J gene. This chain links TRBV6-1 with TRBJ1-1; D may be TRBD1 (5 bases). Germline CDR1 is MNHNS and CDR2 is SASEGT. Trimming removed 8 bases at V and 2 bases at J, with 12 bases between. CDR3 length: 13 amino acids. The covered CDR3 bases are TGTGCCAGCGGGGAAGGGGCTAACACTGAA. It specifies CASGEGANTE. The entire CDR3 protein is CASGEGANTEAFF.